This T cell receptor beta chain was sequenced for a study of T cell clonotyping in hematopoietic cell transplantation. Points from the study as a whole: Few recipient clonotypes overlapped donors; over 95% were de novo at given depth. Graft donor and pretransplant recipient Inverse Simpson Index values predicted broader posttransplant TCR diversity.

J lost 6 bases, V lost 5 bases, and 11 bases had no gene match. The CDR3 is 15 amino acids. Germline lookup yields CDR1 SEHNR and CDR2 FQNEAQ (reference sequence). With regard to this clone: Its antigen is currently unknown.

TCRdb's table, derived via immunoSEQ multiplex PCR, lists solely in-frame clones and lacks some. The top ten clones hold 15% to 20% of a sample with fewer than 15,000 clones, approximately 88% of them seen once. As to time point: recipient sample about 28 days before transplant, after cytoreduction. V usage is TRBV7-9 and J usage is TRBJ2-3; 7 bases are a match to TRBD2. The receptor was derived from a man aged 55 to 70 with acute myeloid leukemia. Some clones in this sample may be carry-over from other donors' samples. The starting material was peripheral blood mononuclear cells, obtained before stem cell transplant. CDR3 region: CASSPSGTFSDTQYF. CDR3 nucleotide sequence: TGTGCCAGCAGCCCGAGCGGGACCTTTTCGGATACGCAGTATTTT.